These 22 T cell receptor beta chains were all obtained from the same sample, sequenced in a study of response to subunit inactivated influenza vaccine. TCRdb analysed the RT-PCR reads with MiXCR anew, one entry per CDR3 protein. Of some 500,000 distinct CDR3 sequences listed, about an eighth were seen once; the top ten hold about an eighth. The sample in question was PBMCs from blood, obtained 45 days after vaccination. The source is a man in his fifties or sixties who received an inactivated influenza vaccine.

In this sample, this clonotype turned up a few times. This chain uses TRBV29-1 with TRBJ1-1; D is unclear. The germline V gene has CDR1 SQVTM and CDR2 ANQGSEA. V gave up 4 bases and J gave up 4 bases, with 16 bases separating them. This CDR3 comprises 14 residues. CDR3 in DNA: TGCAGCGTTGCTACCCAGGTAGTAGTCACTGAAGCTTTCTTT. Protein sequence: CSVATQVVVTEAFF.

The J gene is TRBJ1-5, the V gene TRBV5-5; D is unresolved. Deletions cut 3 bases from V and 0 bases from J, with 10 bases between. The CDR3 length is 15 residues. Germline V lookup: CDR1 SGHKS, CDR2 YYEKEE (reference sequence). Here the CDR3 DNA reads TGTGCCAGCAGCTCGGACTATTATAGCAATCAGCCCCAGCATTTT. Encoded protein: CASSSDYYSNQPQHF.

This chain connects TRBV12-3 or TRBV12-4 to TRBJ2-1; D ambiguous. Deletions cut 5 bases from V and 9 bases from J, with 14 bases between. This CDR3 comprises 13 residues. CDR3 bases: TGTGCCAGCAGTCTTAGGGCCCCCAGTGAGCAGTTCTTC. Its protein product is CASSLRAPSEQFF.

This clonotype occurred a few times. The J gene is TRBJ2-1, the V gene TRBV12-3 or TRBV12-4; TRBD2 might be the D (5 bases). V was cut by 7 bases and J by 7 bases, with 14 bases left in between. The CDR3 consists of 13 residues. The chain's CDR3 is CASTPLPGNEQFF. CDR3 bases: TGTGCCAGCACCCCTTTACCGGGGAATGAGCAGTTCTTC.

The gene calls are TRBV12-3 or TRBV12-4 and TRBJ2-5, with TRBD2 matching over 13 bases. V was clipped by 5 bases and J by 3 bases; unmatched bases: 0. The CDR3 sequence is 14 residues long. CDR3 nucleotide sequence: TGTGCCAGCAGTGGACTAGCGGGGGAAGAGACCCAGTACTTC. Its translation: CASSGLAGEETQYF.

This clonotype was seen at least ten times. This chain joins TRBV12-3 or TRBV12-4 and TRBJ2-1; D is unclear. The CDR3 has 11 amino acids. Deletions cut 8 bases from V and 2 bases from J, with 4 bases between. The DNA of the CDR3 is TGTGCCAGCCGCCCCTACAATGAGCAGTTCTTC. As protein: CASRPYNEQFF.

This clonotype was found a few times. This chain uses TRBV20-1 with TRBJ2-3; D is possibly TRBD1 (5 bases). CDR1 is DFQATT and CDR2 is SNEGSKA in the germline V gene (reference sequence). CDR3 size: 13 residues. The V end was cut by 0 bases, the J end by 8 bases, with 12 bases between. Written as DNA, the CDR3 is TGCAGTGCTAGAGATGGAAGGGGCGGTACGCAGTATTTT. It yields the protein CSARDGRGGTQYF.

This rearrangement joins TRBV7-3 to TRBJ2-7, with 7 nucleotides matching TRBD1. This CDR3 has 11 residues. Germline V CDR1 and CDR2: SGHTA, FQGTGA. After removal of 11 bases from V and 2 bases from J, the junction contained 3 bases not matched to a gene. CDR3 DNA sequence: TGTGCCGGGACAGTCCCCTACGAGCAGTACTTC. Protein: CAGTVPYEQYF.

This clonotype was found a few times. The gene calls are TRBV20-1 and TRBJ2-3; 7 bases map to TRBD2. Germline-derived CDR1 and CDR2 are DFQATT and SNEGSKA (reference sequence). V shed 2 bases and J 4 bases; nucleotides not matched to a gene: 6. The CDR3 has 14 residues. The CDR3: CSARWRERPDTQYF. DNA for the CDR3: TGCAGTGCTAGATGGCGGGAGAGGCCAGATACGCAGTATTTT.

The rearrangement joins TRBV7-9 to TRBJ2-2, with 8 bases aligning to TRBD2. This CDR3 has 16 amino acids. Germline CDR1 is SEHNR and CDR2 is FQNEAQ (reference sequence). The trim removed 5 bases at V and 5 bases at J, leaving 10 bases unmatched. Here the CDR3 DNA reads TGTGCCAGCAGCCCAGAGGGCCGGGAGGGGACCGGGGAGCTGTTTTTT. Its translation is CASSPEGREGTGELFF.

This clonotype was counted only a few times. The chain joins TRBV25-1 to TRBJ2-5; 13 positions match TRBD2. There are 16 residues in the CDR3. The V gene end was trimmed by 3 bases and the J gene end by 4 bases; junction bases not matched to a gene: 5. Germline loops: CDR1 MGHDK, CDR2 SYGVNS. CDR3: CASSEGTSGIRETQYF. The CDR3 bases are TGTGCCAGCAGTGAGGGGACTAGCGGGATACGAGAGACCCAGTACTTC.

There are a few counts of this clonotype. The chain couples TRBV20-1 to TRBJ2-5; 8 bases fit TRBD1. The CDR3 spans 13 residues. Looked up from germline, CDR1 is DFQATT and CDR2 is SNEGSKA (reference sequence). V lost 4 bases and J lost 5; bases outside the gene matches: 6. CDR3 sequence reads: CSAKTGGAETQYF. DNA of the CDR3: TGCAGTGCTAAAACAGGGGGAGCGGAGACCCAGTACTTC.

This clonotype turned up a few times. For the CDR3, the DNA is TGTGCCAGCAGCCTCCCCAGACAGGGACAGACCCAGTACTTC. As protein: CASSLPRQGQTQYF. This chain links TRBV12-3 or TRBV12-4 with TRBJ2-5; 7 bases line up with TRBD1. The length of the CDR3 is 14 residues. Trimming at V came to 6 bases and at J to 6 bases, leaving 10 bases not matched to a gene.

This CDR3 is CASSLVREVGEQYF. The CDR3 DNA follows: TGTGCCAGCAGTTTAGTCAGGGAGGTCGGCGAGCAGTACTTC. J is TRBJ2-7 and V is TRBV28; possible D gene TRBD2, 6 bases. Trimming left V 2 bases short and J 6 bases short, with 14 bases between. This CDR3 contains 14 residues. CDR1 is MDHEN, CDR2 SYDVKM, per germline.

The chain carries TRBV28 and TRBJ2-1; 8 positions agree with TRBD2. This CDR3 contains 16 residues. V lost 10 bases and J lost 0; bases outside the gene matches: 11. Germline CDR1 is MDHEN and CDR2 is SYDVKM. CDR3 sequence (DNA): TGTGCCATCGGGGGATTAGCGGGGAGCTCCTACAATGAGCAGTTCTTC. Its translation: CAIGGLAGSSYNEQFF.

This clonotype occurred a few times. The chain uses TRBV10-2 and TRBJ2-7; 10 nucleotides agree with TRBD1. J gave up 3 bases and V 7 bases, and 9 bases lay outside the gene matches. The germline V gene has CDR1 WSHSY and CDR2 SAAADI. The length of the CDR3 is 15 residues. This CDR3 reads CASNEPGQGFYEQYF. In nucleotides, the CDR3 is TGCGCCAGCAACGAACCGGGACAGGGGTTCTACGAGCAGTACTTC.

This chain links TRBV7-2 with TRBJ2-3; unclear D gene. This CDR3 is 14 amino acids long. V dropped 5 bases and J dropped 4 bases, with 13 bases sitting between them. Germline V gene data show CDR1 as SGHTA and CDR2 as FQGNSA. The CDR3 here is CASSQSTLADTQYF. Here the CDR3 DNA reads TGTGCCAGCAGCCAATCGACTCTCGCAGATACGCAGTATTTT.

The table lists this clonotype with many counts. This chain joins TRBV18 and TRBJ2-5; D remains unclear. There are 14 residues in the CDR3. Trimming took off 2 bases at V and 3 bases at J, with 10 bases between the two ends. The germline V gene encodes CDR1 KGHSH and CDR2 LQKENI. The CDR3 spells CASSPLVVKETQYF. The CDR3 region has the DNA TGTGCCAGCTCACCATTGGTTGTAAAAGAGACCCAGTACTTC.

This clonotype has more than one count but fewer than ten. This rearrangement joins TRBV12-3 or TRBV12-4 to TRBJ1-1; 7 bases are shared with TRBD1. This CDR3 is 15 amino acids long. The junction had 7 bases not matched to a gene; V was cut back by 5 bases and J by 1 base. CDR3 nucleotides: TGTGCCAGCAGTGACCAGGGGGACAGGAACACTGAAGCTTTCTTT. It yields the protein CASSDQGDRNTEAFF.

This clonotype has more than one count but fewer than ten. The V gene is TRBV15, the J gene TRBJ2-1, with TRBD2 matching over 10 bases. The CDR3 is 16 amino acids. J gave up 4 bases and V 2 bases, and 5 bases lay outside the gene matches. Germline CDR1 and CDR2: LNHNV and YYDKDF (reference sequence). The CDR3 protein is CATSRTHSGRYNEQFF. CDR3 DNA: TGTGCCACCAGCAGAACCCATAGCGGGAGGTACAATGAGCAGTTCTTC.

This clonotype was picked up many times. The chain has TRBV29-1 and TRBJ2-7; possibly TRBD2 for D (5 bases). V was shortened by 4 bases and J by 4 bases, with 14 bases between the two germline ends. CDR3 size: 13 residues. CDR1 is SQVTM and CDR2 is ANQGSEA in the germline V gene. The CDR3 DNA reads TGCAGCGTTGTCCTCAAAACGGGATACGAGCAGTACTTC. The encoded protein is CSVVLKTGYEQYF.

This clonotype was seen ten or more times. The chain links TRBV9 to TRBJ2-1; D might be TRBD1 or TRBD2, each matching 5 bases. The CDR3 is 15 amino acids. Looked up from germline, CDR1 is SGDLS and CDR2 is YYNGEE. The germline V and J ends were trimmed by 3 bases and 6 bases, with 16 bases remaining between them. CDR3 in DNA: TGTGCCAGCAGCGATACCCCGGGACGGATCAATGAGCAGTTCTTC. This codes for CASSDTPGRINEQFF.